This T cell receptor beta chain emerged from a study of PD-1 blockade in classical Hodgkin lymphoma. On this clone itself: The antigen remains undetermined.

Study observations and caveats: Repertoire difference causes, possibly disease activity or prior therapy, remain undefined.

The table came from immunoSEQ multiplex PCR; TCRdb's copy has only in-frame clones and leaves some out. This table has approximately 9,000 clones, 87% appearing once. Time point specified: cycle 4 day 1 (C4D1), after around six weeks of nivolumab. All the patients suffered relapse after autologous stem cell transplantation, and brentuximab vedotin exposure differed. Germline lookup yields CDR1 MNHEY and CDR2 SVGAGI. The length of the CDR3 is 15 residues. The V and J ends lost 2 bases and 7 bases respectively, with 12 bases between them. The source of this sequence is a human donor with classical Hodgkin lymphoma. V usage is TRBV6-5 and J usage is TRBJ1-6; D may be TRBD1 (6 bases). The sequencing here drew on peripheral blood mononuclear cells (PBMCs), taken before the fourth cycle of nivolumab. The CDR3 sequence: CASSYGDIRNSPLHF. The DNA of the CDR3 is TGTGCCAGCAGTTACGGGGACATCAGGAATTCACCCCTCCACTTT.